This TCR beta chain was captured in a study of TIL therapy for anti-PD-1-resistant metastatic lung cancer (dated by TCRdb to the early 2020s). For the study in its entirety: Tumors were collected before any PD-1/PD-L1 blockade, after which patients were given nivolumab, and patients who progressed were given lymphodepletion, an infusion of expanded TIL and IL-2. Most of the cohort had lung adenocarcinoma, including a handful of EGFR-mutant tumors and two ALK-rearranged tumors, and half of the patients were either current or former smokers. T cell receptor beta sequencing of tumor and peripheral blood served to follow clonotypes across the tumor, the expanded TIL product, and serial blood samples. A median age of around 54 years (range about 38-80) and a median tumor PD-L1 proportion score of 6% were recorded among enrolled patients. A median non-synonymous tumor mutation burden of approximately 1.5 mutations per megabase was determined across the cohort by whole-exome sequencing.

A few counts support this clone. Its antigen is unknown. Base qualities are missing; no much larger clone stands one base away. TCR beta CDR3 regions were amplified from genomic DNA with the immunoSEQ v3 hsTCRB kit using bias-controlled multiplex PCR. An Illumina NextSeq 500 was used to sequence the TCR libraries, reaching some 2 million read pairs at survey level or roughly 5-6.5 million at deep level. The published analysis was carried out like this. V, D and J genes were assigned, non-productive sequences were removed, and clonality was reported by immunoSEQ Analyzer software. Repertoires were compared by productive Simpson clonality and by the Morisita overlap index of productive TRB rearrangements between infused TIL and blood. The absolute count of a clonotype in blood was estimated by multiplying the lymphocyte count by the CD3+ fraction and by the productive frequency of the clone. TCRdb limited this immuneACCESS table to in-frame rearrangements with V and J called. A share of clones is missing; checked studies link under half to unresolved V genes, and the rest is unexplained. The V and J calls and the clone size are those of that table, but D and trimming were determined from the DNA. For this sample the table gives around 59,000 clones, of which about two thirds were detected only once. The ten largest clones add up to over 6.5% of the sample.

This specimen's time point label, per the study, means: pre-treatment sample, taken before nivolumab and TIL therapy. A phase I trial run at two centers enrolled adults with stage 4 NSCLC between October 2017 and early 2020. Samples were obtained from a single-arm, open-label phase I trial in which tumor-infiltrating lymphocyte therapy with nivolumab was evaluated in advanced non-small cell lung cancer. Mononuclear cells from blood collected in EDTA tubes were isolated on a Ficoll gradient and snap-frozen as pellets, and DNA was then extracted using a Qiagen mini-prep kit. The germline V gene sets CDR1 to MNHEY and CDR2 to SVGAGI. There are 14 amino acids in the CDR3, from cysteine to phenylalanine inclusive. The read is trimmed to its CDR3 DNA, 42 bases read in frame from base 1. Here V drops 10 bases and J drops 8 bases, and the junction holds 13 bases not matched to any gene. Beyond this particular receptor, the publication reports: Generalizability was limited because the cohort was highly selected, with more treatment-naive, never-smoker and oncogene-addicted patients included than is typical. The baseline peripheral repertoire was partially replaced by infused TIL clonotypes, which then decayed over months, and no apparent association between persistence and response was found. The study protocol defined all tumor marker inferences as exploratory.

The V and J genes are TRBV6-5 and TRBJ2-1; TRBD2 matches 8 bases in the middle. Sequenced here: blood, sampled at baseline. This TCR derives from a person aged 25 to 79 with non-small cell lung cancer. The CDR3 protein is CAKWIRTSIDEQFF. The DNA sequence reads TGTGCCAAATGGATCAGGACTAGCATCGATGAGCAGTTCTTC.